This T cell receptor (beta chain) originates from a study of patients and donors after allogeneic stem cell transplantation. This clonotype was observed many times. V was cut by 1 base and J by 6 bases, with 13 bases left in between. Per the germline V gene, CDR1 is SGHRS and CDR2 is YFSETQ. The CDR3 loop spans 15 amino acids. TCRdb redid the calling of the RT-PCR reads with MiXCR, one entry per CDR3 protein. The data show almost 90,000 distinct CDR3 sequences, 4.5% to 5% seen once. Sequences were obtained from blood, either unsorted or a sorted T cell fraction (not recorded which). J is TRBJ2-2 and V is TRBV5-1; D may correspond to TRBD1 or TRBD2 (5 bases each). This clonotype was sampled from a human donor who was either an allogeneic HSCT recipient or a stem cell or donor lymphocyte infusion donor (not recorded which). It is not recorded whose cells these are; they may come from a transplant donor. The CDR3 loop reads CASSLSQLGAGELFF. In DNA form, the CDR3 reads TGCGCCAGCAGCTTGTCTCAACTGGGGGCCGGGGAGCTGTTTTTT.